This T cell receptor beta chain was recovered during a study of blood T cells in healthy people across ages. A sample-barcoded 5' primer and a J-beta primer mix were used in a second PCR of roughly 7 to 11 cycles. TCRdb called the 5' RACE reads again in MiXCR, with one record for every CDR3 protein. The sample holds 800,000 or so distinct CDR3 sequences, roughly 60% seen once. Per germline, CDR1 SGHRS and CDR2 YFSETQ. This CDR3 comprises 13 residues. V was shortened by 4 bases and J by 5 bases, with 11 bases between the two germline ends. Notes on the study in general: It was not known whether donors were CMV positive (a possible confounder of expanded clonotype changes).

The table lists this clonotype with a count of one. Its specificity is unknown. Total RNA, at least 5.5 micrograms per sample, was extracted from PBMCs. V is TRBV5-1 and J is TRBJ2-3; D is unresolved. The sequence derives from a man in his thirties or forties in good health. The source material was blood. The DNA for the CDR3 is TGCGCCAGCAGCGGTCCTGCTTTAGATACGCAGTATTTT. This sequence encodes CASSGPALDTQYF. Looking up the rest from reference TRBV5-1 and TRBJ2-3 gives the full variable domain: KAGVTQTPRYLIKTRGQQVTLSCSPISGHRSVSWYQQTPGQGLQFLFEYFSETQRNKGNFPGRFSGRQFSNSRSEMNVSTLELGDSALYLCASSGPALDTQYFGPGTRLTVL.